This T cell receptor beta chain was retrieved from a study of blood T cell repertoires in COVID-19 (dated by TCRdb to about 2020). About the study as a whole: Samples covering the acute and convalescent phases of COVID-19 were provided by collaborators in the United States, Italy and Spain. The repertoires were released in a freely available public database meant as a resource for research on the immune response to SARS-CoV-2. The prospective study material was composed of cDNA or gDNA derived from T cells, B-cell-depleted T cells, or PBMCs. HLA class I and class II types, where available, came from metadata supplied by the sample provider rather than from assay-based typing. Deeply sampled blood TCRbeta repertoires from subjects exposed to, actively infected with, or recovered from COVID-19 were included in the dataset. The sample metadata nearly always contained a de-identified subject ID, COVID-19 status, age in years and sex. The samples were drawn from two sources: the first 160 participants of the ongoing ImmuneRACE study, and 950 to 1,500 subjects contributed by 6 global collaborators.

The immunoSEQ Assay, a bias-controlled multiplex PCR, was used to amplify TCRbeta CDR3 regions from genomic DNA. The original methods were these. The number of nucleated cells in each sample was estimated by amplification of reference gene primers within the assay. Sequence reads were collapsed and filtered to measure the absolute abundance of every unique TCRbeta CDR3 rearrangement. For each sample, productive Simpson clonality was calculated as the square root of Simpson's diversity index over productive rearrangements. TCRdb mirrors the immuneACCESS table, restricted to in-frame sequences. Some clones are absent from its copies; in checked studies, under half trace to an unresolved V gene, and the reason for the others is unknown. V and J calls and clone size are as listed in that table; D and trimming were resolved from the DNA. The table for this sample lists 250,000 to 300,000 clones; around 88% of them were counted only once. Of the sample, around 6% is held by the ten largest clones.

Whole blood was collected in K2EDTA tubes by collaborating institutions according to the institutions' own protocols. For TCRbeta analysis, collaborator samples were shipped as frozen whole blood, as isolated PBMCs, or as DNA extracted from either sample type. General study outcomes and caveats: How much clinical and demographic metadata was included differed by source and by participant, and the metadata was provided uncurated.

Comments on this clone: Its antigen is still unknown. No base qualities exist here, and no much larger clone lies one base off it.

Cut back by 0 bases and 4 bases, the V and J ends lie 16 bases apart. The germline V gene yields SGHRS for CDR1 and YFSETQ for CDR2. The CDR3 sequence holds 16 residues, the cysteine and phenylalanine included. Just CDR3 DNA is preserved here, 48 bases in frame from base 1. The sequence came from a man older than 75 with acute or convalescent COVID-19. This chain joins TRBV5-1 to TRBJ1-2; the D segment could be TRBD1, given 6 matching bases. Specimen: peripheral blood. The CDR3 sequence is CASSLETGRSGYGYTF. In nucleotides, the sequence is TGCGCCAGCAGCTTGGAAACAGGGCGGTCGGGCTATGGCTACACCTTC.